This TCR beta chain was retrieved from a study of OX40 agonist ivuxolimab in advanced cancers. Study context: Melanoma, hepatocellular carcinoma, head and neck or renal cell cancer occurred in dose-escalation patients. Three patients, one with hepatocellular carcinoma and two with cutaneous melanoma, responded partially.

This CDR3 spans 16 amino acids. The germline V gene encodes CDR1 MDHEN and CDR2 SYDVKM. V was pared by 5 bases and J by 2 bases, with 6 bases of the junction left unmatched. Study-level results: Relative to CD4+, CD8+ T cells held more expanded clones on average. Some nonresponders additionally presented with little normalized T-cell clonal expansion.

Note on this clone: The antigen remains undetermined.

Generated by immunoSEQ multiplex PCR, the TCRdb table keeps only in-frame clones and is missing some. The sample records 68,000 or so clones, roughly 82% being singletons. This clonotype was sampled from an adult with an advanced solid tumor such as melanoma, head and neck, liver or kidney cancer. The sequenced sample was CD4+ or CD8+ T cells sorted from blood, obtained in a trial of the OX40 agonist ivuxolimab. The V call is TRBV28, the J call TRBJ2-1; 10 nucleotides match TRBD2. As DNA, the CDR3 is TGTGCCAGCAGTCGCCTCAGCGGGGGGGCCTACAATGAGCAGTTCTTC. Amino acid sequence: CASSRLSGGAYNEQFF.